This T cell receptor (beta chain) is from a study of blood T cell repertoires in COVID-19. Adults between roughly 18 and 89 years of age took part from 20 to 25 US areas. The repertoire was sequenced with immunoSEQ multiplex PCR; TCRdb's copy has only in-frame clones and lacks some. The sample lists 250,000 to 350,000 clones, 88% seen once, with approximately 1% in the top ten. With 2 bases clipped from V and 1 base from J, the junction kept 6 bases outside the gene matches. Germline V gene data show CDR1 as MNHNY and CDR2 as SVGAGI (reference sequence). The CDR3 length is 16 residues. Sequenced material: PBMCs or T cells enriched from blood (not recorded which). The V call is TRBV6-6, the J call TRBJ1-2; 8 nucleotides agree with TRBD1. This clonotype originated in a young woman who had recovered from COVID-19. The CDR3 nucleotides read TGTGCCAGCAGTTACCCTAGACAGGGGAGTAACTATGGCTACACCTTC. This codes for CASSYPRQGSNYGYTF.